This record looks at one T cell receptor beta chain sequence and its context. Profiled with immunoSEQ multiplex PCR; TCRdb holds only in-frame clones, not every one. The table records about 300,000 clones, around 90% of them present only once. This entry belongs to a study of blood T cell repertoires in COVID-19. V was trimmed by 3 bases and J by 4 bases, leaving 10 bases between them. This CDR3 comprises 14 residues. Germline V gene data show CDR1 as KGHDR and CDR2 as SFDVKD. This receptor was taken from a man aged 18 to 29 who had recovered from COVID-19. The sequenced sample was peripheral blood. This chain uses TRBV24-1 with TRBJ2-3; TRBD2 is a possible D gene (5 bases). CDR3 nucleotide sequence: TGTGCCACCAGTGATCCCCTCGGGGCAGATACGCAGTATTTT. It translates to CATSDPLGADTQYF.